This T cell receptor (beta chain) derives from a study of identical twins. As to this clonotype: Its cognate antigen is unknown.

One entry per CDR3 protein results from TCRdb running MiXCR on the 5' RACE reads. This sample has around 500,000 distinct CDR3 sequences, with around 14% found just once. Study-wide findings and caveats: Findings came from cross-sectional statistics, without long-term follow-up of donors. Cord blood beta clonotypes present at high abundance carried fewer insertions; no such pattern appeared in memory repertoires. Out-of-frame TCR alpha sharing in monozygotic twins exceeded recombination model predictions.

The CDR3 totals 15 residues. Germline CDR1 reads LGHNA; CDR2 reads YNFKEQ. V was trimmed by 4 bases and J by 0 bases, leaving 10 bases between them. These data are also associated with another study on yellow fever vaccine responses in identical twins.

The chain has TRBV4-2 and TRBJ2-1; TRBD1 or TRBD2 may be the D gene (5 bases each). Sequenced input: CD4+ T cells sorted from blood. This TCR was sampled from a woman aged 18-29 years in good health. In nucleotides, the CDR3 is TGTGCCAGCAGCCGGGACGCTAGCTCCTACAATGAGCAGTTCTTC. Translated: CASSRDASSYNEQFF.